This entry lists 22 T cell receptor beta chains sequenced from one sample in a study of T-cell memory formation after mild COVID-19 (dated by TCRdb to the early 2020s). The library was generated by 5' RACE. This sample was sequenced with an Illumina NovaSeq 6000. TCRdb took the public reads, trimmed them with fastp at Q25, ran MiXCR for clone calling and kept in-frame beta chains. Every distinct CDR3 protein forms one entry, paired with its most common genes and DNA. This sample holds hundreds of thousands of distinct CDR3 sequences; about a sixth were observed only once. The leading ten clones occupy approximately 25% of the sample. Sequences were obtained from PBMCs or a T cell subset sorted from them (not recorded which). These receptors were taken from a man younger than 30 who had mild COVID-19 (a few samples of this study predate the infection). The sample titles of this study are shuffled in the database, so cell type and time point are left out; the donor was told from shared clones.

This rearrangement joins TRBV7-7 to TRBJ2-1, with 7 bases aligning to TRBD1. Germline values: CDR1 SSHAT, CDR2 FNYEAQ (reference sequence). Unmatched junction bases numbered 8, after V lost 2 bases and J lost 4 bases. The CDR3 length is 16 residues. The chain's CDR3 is CASSLRPTGAYNEQFF. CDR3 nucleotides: TGTGCCAGCAGCTTAAGGCCCACAGGGGCTTACAATGAGCAGTTCTTC.

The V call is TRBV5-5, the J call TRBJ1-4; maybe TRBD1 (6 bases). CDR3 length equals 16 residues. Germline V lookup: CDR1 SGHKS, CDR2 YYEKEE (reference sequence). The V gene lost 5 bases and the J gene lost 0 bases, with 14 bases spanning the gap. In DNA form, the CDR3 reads TGTGCCAGCAGACAGACAGGTTATTCAACTAATGAAAAACTGTTTTTT. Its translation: CASRQTGYSTNEKLFF.

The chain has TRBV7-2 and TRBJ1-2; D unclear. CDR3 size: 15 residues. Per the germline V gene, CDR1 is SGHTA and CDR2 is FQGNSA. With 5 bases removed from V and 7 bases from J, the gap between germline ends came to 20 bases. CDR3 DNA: TGTGCCAGCAGCCGTCAGAATCCCACATGGGGTGGCTACACCTTC. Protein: CASSRQNPTWGGYTF. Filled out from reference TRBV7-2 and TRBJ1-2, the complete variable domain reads GAGVSQSPSNKVTEKGKDVELRCDPISGHTALYWYRQSLGQGLEFLIYFQGNSAPDKSGLPSDRFSAERTGGSVSTLTIQRTQQEDSAVYLCASSRQNPTWGGYTFGSGTRLTVV.

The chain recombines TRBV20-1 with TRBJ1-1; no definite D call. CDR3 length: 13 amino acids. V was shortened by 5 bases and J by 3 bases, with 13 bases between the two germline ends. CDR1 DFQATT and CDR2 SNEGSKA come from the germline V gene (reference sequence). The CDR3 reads CSAPPVRDTEAFF. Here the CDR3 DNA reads TGCAGTGCTCCCCCCGTCAGAGACACTGAAGCTTTCTTT.

CDR3: CASSQTSGALRETQYF. In DNA, the CDR3 is TGTGCCAGCAGTCAGACTAGCGGGGCCCTAAGGGAGACCCAGTACTTC. The genes are TRBV6-5 and TRBJ2-5; 11 bases align to TRBD2. CDR3 length equals 16 residues. Germline trimming cut 5 bases from V and 5 bases from J; bases unmatched to any gene: 10. The germline V gene encodes CDR1 MNHEY and CDR2 SVGAGI.

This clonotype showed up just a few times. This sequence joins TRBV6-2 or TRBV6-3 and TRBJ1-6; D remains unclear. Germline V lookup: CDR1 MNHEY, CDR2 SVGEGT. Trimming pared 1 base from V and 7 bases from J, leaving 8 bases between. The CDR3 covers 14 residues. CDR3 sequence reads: CASSYWTANSPLHF. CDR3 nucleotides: TGTGCCAGCAGTTACTGGACCGCAAATTCACCCCTCCACTTT.

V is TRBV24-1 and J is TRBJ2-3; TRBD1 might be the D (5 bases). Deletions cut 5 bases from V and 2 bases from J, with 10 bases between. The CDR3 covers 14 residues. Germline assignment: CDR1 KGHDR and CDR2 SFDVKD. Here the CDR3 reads CATSVKGPTDTQYF. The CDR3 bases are TGTGCCACCAGTGTTAAGGGGCCCACAGATACGCAGTATTTT.

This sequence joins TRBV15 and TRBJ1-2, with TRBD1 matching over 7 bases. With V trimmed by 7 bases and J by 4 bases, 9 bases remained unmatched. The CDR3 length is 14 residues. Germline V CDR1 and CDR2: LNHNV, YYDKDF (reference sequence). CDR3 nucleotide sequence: TGTGCCACCACCGACAGGACAGGCATCTATGGCTACACCTTC. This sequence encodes CATTDRTGIYGYTF.

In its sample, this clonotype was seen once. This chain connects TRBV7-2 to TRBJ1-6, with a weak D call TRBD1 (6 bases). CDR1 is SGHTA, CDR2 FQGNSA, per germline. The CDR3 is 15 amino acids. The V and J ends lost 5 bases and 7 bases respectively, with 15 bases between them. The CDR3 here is CASSPTGYRNSPLHF. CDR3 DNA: TGTGCCAGCAGCCCGACAGGTTACCGAAATTCACCCCTCCACTTT. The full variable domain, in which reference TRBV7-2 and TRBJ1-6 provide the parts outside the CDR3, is GAGVSQSPSNKVTEKGKDVELRCDPISGHTALYWYRQSLGQGLEFLIYFQGNSAPDKSGLPSDRFSAERTGGSVSTLTIQRTQQEDSAVYLCASSPTGYRNSPLHFGNGTRLTVT.

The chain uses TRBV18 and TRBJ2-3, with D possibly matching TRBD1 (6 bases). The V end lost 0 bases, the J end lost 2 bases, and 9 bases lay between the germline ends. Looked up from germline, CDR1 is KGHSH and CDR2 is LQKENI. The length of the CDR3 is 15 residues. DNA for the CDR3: TGTGCCAGCTCACCACCGGGGGCCCCCACAGATACGCAGTATTTT. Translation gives CASSPPGAPTDTQYF.

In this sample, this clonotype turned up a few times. CDR3 sequence reads: CASSPIPGLAGTDTQYF. The CDR3 DNA sequence: TGTGCCAGCAGTCCAATACCGGGACTAGCGGGCACAGATACGCAGTATTTT. The gene calls are TRBV12-3 or TRBV12-4 and TRBJ2-3, with TRBD2 matching over 11 bases. This CDR3 comprises 17 residues. Trimming removed 5 bases from V and 1 base from J; junction bases left unmatched: 8.

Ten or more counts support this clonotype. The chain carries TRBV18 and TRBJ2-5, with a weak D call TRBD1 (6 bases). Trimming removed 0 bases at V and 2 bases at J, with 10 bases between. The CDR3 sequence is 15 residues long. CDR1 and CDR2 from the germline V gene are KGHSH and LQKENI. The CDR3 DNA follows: TGTGCCAGCTCACCACCGTCGACAGGACAAGAGACCCAGTACTTC. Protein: CASSPPSTGQETQYF.

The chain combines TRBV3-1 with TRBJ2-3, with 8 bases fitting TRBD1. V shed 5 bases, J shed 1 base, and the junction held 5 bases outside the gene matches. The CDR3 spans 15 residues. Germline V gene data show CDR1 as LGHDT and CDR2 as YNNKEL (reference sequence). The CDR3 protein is CASSRGQGGTDTQYF. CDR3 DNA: TGTGCCAGCAGCAGAGGACAGGGTGGCACAGATACGCAGTATTTT.

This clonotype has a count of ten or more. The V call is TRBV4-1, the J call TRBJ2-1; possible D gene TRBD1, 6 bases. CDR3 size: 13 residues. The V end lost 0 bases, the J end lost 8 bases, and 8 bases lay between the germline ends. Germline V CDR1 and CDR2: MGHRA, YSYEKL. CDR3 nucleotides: TGCGCCAGCAGCCAAGACAGGGGAGATGAGCAGTTCTTC. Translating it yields CASSQDRGDEQFF.

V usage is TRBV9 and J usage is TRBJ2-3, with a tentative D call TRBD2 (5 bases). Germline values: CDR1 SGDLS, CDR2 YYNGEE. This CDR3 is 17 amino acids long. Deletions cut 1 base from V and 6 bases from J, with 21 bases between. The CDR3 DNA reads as TGTGCCAGCAGCGTAACCGCGGAAGGACTTGGGGTTGATACGCAGTATTTT. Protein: CASSVTAEGLGVDTQYF.

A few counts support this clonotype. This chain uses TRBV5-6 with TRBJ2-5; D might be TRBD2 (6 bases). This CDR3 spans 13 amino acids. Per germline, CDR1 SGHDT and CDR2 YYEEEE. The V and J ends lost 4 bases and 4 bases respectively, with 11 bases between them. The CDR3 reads CASSMTSIETQYF. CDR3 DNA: TGTGCCAGCAGCATGACTAGTATAGAGACCCAGTACTTC.

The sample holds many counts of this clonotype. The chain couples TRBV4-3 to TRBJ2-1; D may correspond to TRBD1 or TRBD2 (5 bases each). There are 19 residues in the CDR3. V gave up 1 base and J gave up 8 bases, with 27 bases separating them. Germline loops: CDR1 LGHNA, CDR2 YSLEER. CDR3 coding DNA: TGCGCCAGCAGCCAAGTGGGGGACGGGACCTACGGTGCCCGCGATGAGCAGTTCTTC. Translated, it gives CASSQVGDGTYGARDEQFF.

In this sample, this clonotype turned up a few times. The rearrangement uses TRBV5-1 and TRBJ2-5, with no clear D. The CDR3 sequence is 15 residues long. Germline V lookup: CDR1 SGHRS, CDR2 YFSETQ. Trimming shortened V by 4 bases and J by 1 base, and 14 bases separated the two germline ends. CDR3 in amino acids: CASSPSGYLQETQYF. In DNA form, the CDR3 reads TGCGCCAGCAGCCCCTCAGGATACCTCCAAGAGACCCAGTACTTC.

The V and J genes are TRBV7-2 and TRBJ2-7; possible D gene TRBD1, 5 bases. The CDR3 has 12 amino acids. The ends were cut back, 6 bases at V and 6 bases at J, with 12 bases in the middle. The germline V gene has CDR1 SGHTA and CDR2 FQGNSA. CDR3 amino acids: CASSDPGFEQYV. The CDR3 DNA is TGTGCCAGCAGTGATCCAGGGTTCGAGCAGTACGTC.

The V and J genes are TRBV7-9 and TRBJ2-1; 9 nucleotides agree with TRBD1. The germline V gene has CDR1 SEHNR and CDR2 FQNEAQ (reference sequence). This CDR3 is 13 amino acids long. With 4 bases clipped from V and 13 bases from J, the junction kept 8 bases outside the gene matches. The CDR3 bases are TGTGCCAGCAGCTCCGGGACAGGGATTGGCCAGTTCTTC. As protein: CASSSGTGIGQFF. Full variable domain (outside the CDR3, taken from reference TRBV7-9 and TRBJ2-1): DTGVSQNPRHKITKRGQNVTFRCDPISEHNRLYWYRQTLGQGPEFLTYFQNEAQLEKSRLLSDRFSAERPKGSFSTLEIQRTEQGDSAMYLCASSSGTGIGQFFGPGTRLTVL.

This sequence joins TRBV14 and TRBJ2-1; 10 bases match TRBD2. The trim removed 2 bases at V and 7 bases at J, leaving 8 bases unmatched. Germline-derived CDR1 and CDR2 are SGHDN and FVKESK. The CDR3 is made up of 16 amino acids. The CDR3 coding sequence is TGTGCCAGCAGCCAATGGAGCGGGGGGGCCCGTAATGAGCAGTTCTTC. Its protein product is CASSQWSGGARNEQFF.

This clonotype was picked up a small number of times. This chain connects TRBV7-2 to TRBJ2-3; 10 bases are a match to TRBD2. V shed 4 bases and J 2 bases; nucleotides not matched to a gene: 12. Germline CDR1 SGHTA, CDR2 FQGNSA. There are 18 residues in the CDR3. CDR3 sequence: CASSSRASGGRLTDTQYF. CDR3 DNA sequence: TGTGCCAGCAGCTCTCGGGCTAGCGGGGGCCGCCTCACAGATACGCAGTATTTT.